This T cell receptor (beta chain) was identified in a study of cytomegalovirus exposure and HLA in healthy donors. Overall study context: Drawn from HLA-typed donors, tens of millions of unique TCRs were held in an early data release. General observations from the study: Among TCR beta chains, those listed as cytomegalovirus-associated numbered approximately 150. Immune exposure data for these donors was limited to CMV serostatus. After further analysis at a later stage, 16,951 TCR beta sequences were associated with HLA alleles at 0.05 false discovery rate.

Regarding this clone: What it recognizes is unknown.

Germline CDR1 SQVTM, CDR2 ANQGSEA. The germline V and J ends were trimmed by 0 bases and 4 bases, with 7 bases remaining between them. The CDR3 has 12 residues. With 60 Vbeta and 13 Jbeta primers, the PCR was carried out. Using immunoSEQ multiplex PCR, the repertoire was profiled, and TCRdb retains in-frame clones only, with some absent. The data show roughly 100,000 clones, approximately 66% seen once. Material for sequencing was PBMCs. This rearrangement joins TRBV29-1 to TRBJ2-7, with D unresolved. This TCR was recovered from a woman in her forties or fifties in good health and CMV-seronegative. CDR3 nucleotides: TGCAGCGTTGAAGAATCCCAGTACGAGCAGTACTTC. As protein: CSVEESQYEQYF.